This T cell receptor (beta chain) was observed in a study of blood T cell repertoires in COVID-19. Turning to the study itself: Acute-phase and convalescent COVID-19 samples originated in the United States, Italy and Spain.

Produced via immunoSEQ multiplex PCR; TCRdb's table is partial and in-frame only. The sample holds around 400,000 clones, roughly 90% seen once. Germline CDR1 and CDR2: MGHRA and YSYEKL. CDR3 length: 14 amino acids. The V gene lost 1 base and the J gene lost 5 bases, with 8 bases spanning the gap. This clone was detected only once. Sequencing was done on a sample of peripheral blood. This TCR came from a man aged 40-49 years with acute or convalescent COVID-19. The V and J genes are TRBV4-1 and TRBJ2-2; no firm D call. The CDR3 region has the DNA TGCGCCAGCAGCCAAGTCACAGAAACCGGGGAGCTGTTTTTT. Translated, it gives CASSQVTETGELFF.